This TCR beta chain was retrieved from a study of radiotherapy plus CTLA-4 blockade in lung cancer. Receiving focal radiation plus CTLA-4 blockade with ipilimumab were patients who had chemo-refractory metastatic non-small-cell lung cancer. Germline V gene data show CDR1 as SGDLS and CDR2 as YYNGEE. CDR3 length: 16 residues. V was shortened by 1 base and J by 5 bases, with 18 bases between the two germline ends. Study results and limitations: Response, reportedly, was best predicted by interferon-beta along with early blood T cell clone dynamics. Radiotherapy with ipilimumab was followed by blood expansion of tumor-derived clones.

Worth noting for this clone: Its antigen is unknown.

TCRdb's table, derived via immunoSEQ multiplex PCR, lists solely in-frame clones and lacks some. Among tens of thousands of clones, about 72% were seen once, and the ten largest hold approximately 2.8%. Sequenced here: peripheral blood, sampled from a patient treated with radiotherapy plus ipilimumab. The chain combines TRBV9 with TRBJ2-5; TRBD1 is a possible D gene (5 bases). This TCR was recovered from a human donor with non-small cell lung cancer who had a complete response to radiotherapy plus ipilimumab. The CDR3 bases are TGTGCCAGCAGCGTAAGCCCGACTTTCAAGGGGGAGACCCAGTACTTC. Translated, it gives CASSVSPTFKGETQYF.